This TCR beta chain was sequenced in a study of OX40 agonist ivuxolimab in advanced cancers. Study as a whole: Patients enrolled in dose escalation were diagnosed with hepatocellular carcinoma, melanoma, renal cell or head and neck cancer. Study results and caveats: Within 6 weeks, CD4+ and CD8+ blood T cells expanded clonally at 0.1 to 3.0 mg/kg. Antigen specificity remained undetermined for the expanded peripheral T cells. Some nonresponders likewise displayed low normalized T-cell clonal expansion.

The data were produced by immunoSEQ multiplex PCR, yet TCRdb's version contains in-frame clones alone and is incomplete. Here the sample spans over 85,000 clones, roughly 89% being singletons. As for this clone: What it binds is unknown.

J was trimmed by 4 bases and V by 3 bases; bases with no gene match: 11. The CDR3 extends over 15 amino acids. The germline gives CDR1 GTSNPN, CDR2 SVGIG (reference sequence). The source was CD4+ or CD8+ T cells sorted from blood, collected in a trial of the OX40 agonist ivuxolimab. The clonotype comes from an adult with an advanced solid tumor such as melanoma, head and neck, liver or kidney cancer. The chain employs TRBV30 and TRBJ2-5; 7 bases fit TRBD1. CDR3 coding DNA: TGTGCCTGGAGCGACCAAAGGACAGGTAGAGAGACCCAGTACTTC. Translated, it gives CAWSDQRTGRETQYF.